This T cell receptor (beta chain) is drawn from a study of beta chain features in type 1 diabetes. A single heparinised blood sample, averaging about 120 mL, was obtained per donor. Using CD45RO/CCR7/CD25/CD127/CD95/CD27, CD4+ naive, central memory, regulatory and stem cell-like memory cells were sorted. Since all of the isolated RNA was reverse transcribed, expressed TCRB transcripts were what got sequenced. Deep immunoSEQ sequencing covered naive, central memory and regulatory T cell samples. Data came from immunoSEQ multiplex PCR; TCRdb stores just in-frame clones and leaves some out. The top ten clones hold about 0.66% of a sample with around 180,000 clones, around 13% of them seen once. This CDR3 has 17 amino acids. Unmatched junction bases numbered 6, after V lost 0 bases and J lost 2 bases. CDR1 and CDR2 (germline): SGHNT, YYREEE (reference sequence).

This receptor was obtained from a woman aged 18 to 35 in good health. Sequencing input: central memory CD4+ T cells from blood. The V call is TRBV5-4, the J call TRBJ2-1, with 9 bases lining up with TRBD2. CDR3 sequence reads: CASSLAGGRAAYNEQFF. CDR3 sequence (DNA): TGTGCCAGCAGCTTGGCGGGCGGGAGGGCCGCCTACAATGAGCAGTTCTTC.